This T cell receptor beta chain originates from a study of blood T cell repertoires in COVID-19. Trimming took 5 bases from V and 3 from J; bases not matched to a gene: 8. Germline CDR1 and CDR2: SEHNR and FQNEAQ (reference sequence). The CDR3 totals 15 residues. Libraries were prepared by immunoSEQ multiplex PCR; TCRdb keeps only in-frame clonotypes and omits some of them. The sample has about 300,000 clones; about nine tenths are singletons. The sequence came from a man between 25 and 39 years old who had recovered from COVID-19. Sequences were obtained from PBMCs or T cells enriched from blood (not recorded which). V is TRBV7-9 and J is TRBJ1-2; 8 bases fit TRBD1. The CDR3 DNA reads as TGTGCCAGCAGCCCAGTGACAGGGGATGACTATGGCTACACCTTC. Translating gives CASSPVTGDDYGYTF.